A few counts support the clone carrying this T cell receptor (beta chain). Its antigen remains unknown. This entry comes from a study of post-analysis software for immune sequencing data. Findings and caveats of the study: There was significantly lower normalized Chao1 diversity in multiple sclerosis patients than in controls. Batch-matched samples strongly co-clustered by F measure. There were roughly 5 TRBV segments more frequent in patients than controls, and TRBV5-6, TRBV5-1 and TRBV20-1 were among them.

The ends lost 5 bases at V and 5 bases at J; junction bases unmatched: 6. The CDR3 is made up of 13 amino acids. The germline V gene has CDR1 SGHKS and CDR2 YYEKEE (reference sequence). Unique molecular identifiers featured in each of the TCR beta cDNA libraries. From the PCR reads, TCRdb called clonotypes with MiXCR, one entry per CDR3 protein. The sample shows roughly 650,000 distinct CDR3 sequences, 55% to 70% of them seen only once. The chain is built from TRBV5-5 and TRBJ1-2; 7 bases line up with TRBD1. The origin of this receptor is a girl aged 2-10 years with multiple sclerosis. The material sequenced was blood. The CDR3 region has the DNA TGTGCCAGCAGTTGGGACAGAAATTATGGCTACACCTTC. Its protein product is CASSWDRNYGYTF.